This T cell receptor beta chain appears in the sequencing data of a study of blood T cell repertoires in COVID-19. CDR3 length equals 14 residues. Trimming removed 0 bases at V and 7 bases at J, with 13 bases between. The germline V gene has CDR1 SGDLS and CDR2 YYNGEE. Generated by immunoSEQ multiplex PCR, the TCRdb table keeps only in-frame clones and is missing some. The table lists a few hundred thousand clones, roughly nine tenths of them singletons, with roughly 9.8% in the top ten. The TCR sequence derives from a man aged 35 to 55 who had recovered from COVID-19. What was sequenced was peripheral blood. This chain joins TRBV9 and TRBJ1-2, with D possibly being TRBD1 (5 bases). CDR3 loop: CASSVATQGSGYTF. CDR3 DNA: TGTGCCAGCAGCGTAGCTACCCAGGGTAGTGGCTACACCTTC. The whole variable domain, filled in from reference TRBV9 and TRBJ1-2, reads DSGVTQTPKHLITATGQRVTLRCSPRSGDLSVYWYQQSLDQGLQFLIQYYNGEERAKGNILERFSAQQFPDLHSELNLSSLELGDSALYFCASSVATQGSGYTFGSGTRLTVV.